This T cell receptor (beta chain) was profiled in a study of blood T cell repertoires in COVID-19 (dated by TCRdb to 2020 to 2021). Background on the whole study: The collaborator samples originated in the United States, Italy and Spain and spanned the acute and convalescent phases of COVID-19. Nearly every sample came with metadata listing a de-identified subject ID, COVID-19 status, age in years and sex. Samples came from the ongoing ImmuneRACE study (first 160 participants) plus 1,254 subjects from 6 global collaborators. The material from the prospective study consisted of cDNA or gDNA derived from T cells, B-cell-depleted T cells, or PBMCs. Where available, HLA class I and class II types were taken from metadata supplied by the sample provider and were not determined by assay-based typing. The repertoires were released in a freely available public database intended as a resource for research on the immune response to SARS-CoV-2. Subjects who had been exposed to COVID-19, were actively infected with it, or had recovered from it provided the deeply sampled blood TCRbeta repertoires that made up the dataset. Study-wide conclusions, independent of this receptor: Clinical and demographic metadata were provided uncurated, with the amount varying by source and participant.

With regard to this clone: The antigen it recognizes is unknown. Base quality data are lacking; no much larger clone is found one base away.

Each collaborating institution followed its own protocols to collect whole blood in K2EDTA tubes. For TCRbeta analysis, collaborators shipped samples in one of three forms: frozen whole blood, isolated PBMCs, or DNA extracted from either of those sample types. The immunoSEQ Assay, a bias-controlled multiplex PCR, was used to amplify TCRbeta CDR3 regions from genomic DNA. Per the authors' processing: Nucleated cell counts per sample were estimated from amplification of reference gene primers within the assay. To quantify the absolute abundance of each unique TCRbeta CDR3 rearrangement, sequence reads were collapsed and filtered. For each sample, productive Simpson clonality was calculated as the square root of Simpson's diversity index across productive rearrangements. TCRdb re-hosts the immuneACCESS table, in-frame sequences only. Its copies lack some clones; in the studies checked, an unresolved V gene accounts for under half of them, and the cause for the rest is not known. The DNA gave D and trimming, while V, J and clone size come from that table. Across this sample there are some 220,000 clones, with 80% seen only once. Of the sample, roughly 12% falls within the top ten clones.

The sequenced material came from peripheral blood. This clonotype was sampled from a human donor in a cohort sampled during active COVID-19.

CDR3 reads: CASSTDRERHEQYF. DNA sequence: TGTGCCAGCAGCACGGACAGGGAGCGGCACGAGCAGTACTTC. The sequence joins TRBV7-2 to TRBJ2-7; 8 bases in the middle match TRBD1. Sequences SGHTA (CDR1) and FQGNSA (CDR2) are obtained from the germline V gene. Inclusive of the bounding cysteine and phenylalanine, the CDR3 is 14 residues long. Kept here is only the CDR3 DNA, which spans 42 bases and is read in frame from base 1. Unmatched junction bases come to 8, with V trimmed by 5 bases and J by 5 bases.